This T cell receptor beta chain was obtained from a study of T cell responses to AZD1222 COVID-19 vaccine. Regarding the study as a whole: The study found Spike-specific TCR breadth and depth rose after two AZD1222 doses.

Measured with immunoSEQ multiplex PCR; TCRdb has only the in-frame clones, and not every one. This table has about 150,000 clones, 92% appearing once. Germline CDR1 is SGHTA and CDR2 is FQGNSA. Deletions cut 5 bases from V and 9 bases from J, with 14 bases between. The CDR3 consists of 13 residues. For this clone: The antigen is not known.

The chain joins TRBV7-2 to TRBJ1-5; D is possibly TRBD1 (5 bases). Sample: peripheral blood, taken 28 days after the second AZD1222 dose. The TCR comes from an adult who received the AZD1222 COVID-19 vaccine. CDR3 DNA sequence: TGTGCCAGCAGCCGACTTGGGGGACGGCCCCAGCATTTT. Protein sequence: CASSRLGGRPQHF.